This T cell receptor beta chain was sequenced during a study of CD8 T cells in ankylosing spondylitis. A note on this clonotype: Its specificity is unknown.

This CDR3 contains 15 residues. Germline values: CDR1 SNHLY, CDR2 FYNNEI. The junction had 4 bases not matched to a gene; V was cut back by 3 bases and J by 2 bases. General observations from the study: About 8 highly homologous variants made up a TCR beta motif, and this motif appeared characteristic of ankylosing spondylitis blood. Reportedly, matched ankylosing spondylitis synovial fluid was significantly enriched for disease-linked clones. Several of the motif variants were reported before in synovial fluid and blood from reactive arthritis.

TCRdb reprocessed the 5' RACE reads with MiXCR, giving one entry per CDR3 protein. The sample has about 160,000 distinct CDR3 sequences, roughly 44% seen once. The clonotype was recovered from a male donor with ankylosing spondylitis. The chain combines TRBV2 with TRBJ2-3, with 8 positions matching TRBD1. Input material: synovial fluid, either unsorted or a sorted T cell fraction (not recorded which). CDR3 sequence reads: CASSEGDRYTDTQYF. The CDR3 DNA follows: TGTGCCAGCAGTGAGGGGGACAGGTACACAGATACGCAGTATTTT.